The 15 T cell receptor beta chains listed next were all sequenced from one sample in a study of CD8 T cells in Susac syndrome. An amount of RNA that ranged from roughly 0.5 to 1 ug was reverse transcribed with random hexamers. From the immunoSEQ multiplex PCR reads, TCRdb called clonotypes with MiXCR, one entry per CDR3 protein. The table has some 400,000 distinct CDR3 sequences, 75% to 90% seen once. Sequenced material: CD8+ T cells from PBMCs. The source is a human donor with multiple sclerosis.

This clonotype was detected once. The V gene is TRBV12-3 or TRBV12-4, the J gene TRBJ2-1; D remains unclear. Trimming took 5 bases from V and 0 from J, leaving 11 bases between them. The CDR3 covers 15 residues. CDR3 loop: CASSQTVSSYNEQFF. The DNA for the CDR3 is TGTGCCAGCAGTCAGACGGTCAGCTCCTACAATGAGCAGTTCTTC.

This rearrangement joins TRBV30 to TRBJ1-1; D is ambiguous. CDR1 is GTSNPN, CDR2 SVGIG, per germline (reference sequence). The V end lost 2 bases, the J end lost 11 bases, and 18 bases lay between the germline ends. This CDR3 spans 13 amino acids. CDR3 protein: CAWSSPSPYGAFF. The DNA for the CDR3 is TGTGCCTGGAGTAGCCCCTCTCCTTATGGGGCTTTCTTT. The variable domain in full, with the rest retrieved from reference TRBV30 and TRBJ1-1, is SQTIHQWPATLVQPVGSPLSLECTVEGTSNPNLYWYRQAAGRGLQLLFYSVGIGQISSEVPQNLSASRPQDRQFILSSKKLLLSDSGFYLCAWSSPSPYGAFFGQGTRLTVV.

This sequence joins TRBV12-3 or TRBV12-4 and TRBJ2-1; 15 bases fit TRBD2. This CDR3 comprises 16 residues. Trimming took 4 bases from V and 6 from J; bases not matched to a gene: 4. CDR3 nucleotide sequence: TGTGCCAGCAGTTCATCGGGACTAGCGGGAGGCAATGAGCAGTTCTTC. Protein: CASSSSGLAGGNEQFF.

The rearrangement joins TRBV6-6 to TRBJ2-2; D gene ambiguous. Germline assignment: CDR1 MNHNY and CDR2 SVGAGI (reference sequence). With 11 bases removed from V and 4 bases from J, the gap between germline ends came to 11 bases. This CDR3 spans 12 amino acids. The DNA of the CDR3 is TGTGCCCTCCACCCTGTCACCGGGGAGCTGTTTTTT. It encodes CALHPVTGELFF.

The rearrangement joins TRBV14 to TRBJ2-1, with 9 positions matching TRBD2. Looked up from germline, CDR1 is SGHDN and CDR2 is FVKESK. Trimming cost V 4 bases and J 0 bases; bases outside gene matches: 4. This CDR3 comprises 16 residues. CDR3 sequence reads: CASSLLAGPSYNEQFF. The CDR3 region has the DNA TGTGCCAGCAGCCTGCTAGCGGGGCCCTCCTACAATGAGCAGTTCTTC.

This clonotype occurred a few times. As DNA, the CDR3 is TGTGCCAGCAGTTTGGGGGTGGACTATGGCTACACCTTC. This codes for CASSLGVDYGYTF. The chain recombines TRBV27 with TRBJ1-2; the D gene is possibly TRBD1 (5 bases). Germline V CDR1 and CDR2: MNHEY, SMNVEV (reference sequence). V lost 3 bases and J 3 bases, leaving 8 bases between the germline ends. The CDR3 consists of 13 residues.

V and J are TRBV12-3 or TRBV12-4 and TRBJ2-1; a weak D match, TRBD1 (5 bases). Between the trimmed V and J ends, which lost 6 bases and 7 bases, there was a span of 10 bases. The CDR3 has 12 amino acids. The CDR3, as DNA: TGTGCCAGCAGATGGGGCGCGAATGAGCAGTTCTTC. As protein: CASRWGANEQFF.

In nucleotides, the CDR3 is TGTGCCAGCAGCCACAACACCGGAGGAGACAGGAGCCCCCACGAGCAGTACTTC. Its translation is CASSHNTGGDRSPHEQYF. The gene calls are TRBV25-1 and TRBJ2-7; the D gene is possibly TRBD1 (6 bases). Looked up from germline, CDR1 is MGHDK and CDR2 is SYGVNS. With 6 bases removed from V and 5 bases from J, the gap between germline ends came to 29 bases. CDR3 length: 18 residues.

This clonotype was found a few times. V is TRBV6-1 and J is TRBJ1-5; D is uncertain. The CDR3 has 13 residues. The V gene's germline CDR1 is MNHNS and CDR2 SASEGT. The CDR3 coding sequence is TGTGGCATCGGGAGGTCCGACGATCAGCCCCAGCATTTT. Encoded protein: CGIGRSDDQPQHF.

J is TRBJ2-7 and V is TRBV6-6; TRBD1 matches 7 bases. Germline values: CDR1 MNHNY, CDR2 SVGAGI (reference sequence). This CDR3 contains 16 residues. V gave up 1 base and J gave up 6 bases; unmatched junction bases: 12. In DNA, the CDR3 is TGTGCCAGCAGTTACTTGCAACCGGGACAGCGGCCCGAGCAGTACTTC. Its protein is CASSYLQPGQRPEQYF.

The chain links TRBV7-2 to TRBJ2-7; a weak D match, TRBD2 (6 bases). The CDR3 runs to 14 residues. The germline gives CDR1 SGHTA, CDR2 FQGNSA. Trimming left V 1 base short and J 5 bases short, with 12 bases between. The CDR3 bases are TGTGCCAGCAGCTTAGGGAGGGGACCGAACGAGCAGTACTTC. Translating it yields CASSLGRGPNEQYF.

V gene TRBV10-3 combines with J gene TRBJ1-1; unclear D gene. Germline V CDR1 and CDR2: ENHRY, SYGVKD. Between the trimmed V and J ends, which lost 2 bases and 7 bases, there was a span of 8 bases. The CDR3 spans 12 residues. The CDR3 loop reads CAISETSVEAFF. The CDR3 nucleotides are TGTGCCATCAGTGAGACCTCTGTTGAAGCTTTCTTT.

The genes are TRBV6-5 and TRBJ2-2; D tentatively fits TRBD1 or TRBD2 (5 bases each). The CDR3 is 16 amino acids. With 7 bases removed from V and 4 bases from J, the gap between germline ends came to 19 bases. Looked up from germline, CDR1 is MNHEY and CDR2 is SVGAGI. The CDR3 region is CASTYSEGIGTGELFF. The CDR3 nucleotides are TGTGCCAGCACTTATAGCGAGGGGATTGGCACCGGGGAGCTGTTTTTT.

The chain is built from TRBV20-1 and TRBJ2-3; D not certain. CDR1 and CDR2 from the germline V gene are DFQATT and SNEGSKA (reference sequence). The CDR3 runs 16 residues. Trimming took 0 bases from V and 0 from J, leaving 13 bases between them. CDR3 protein: CSARDFRAASTDTQYF. The CDR3 DNA follows: TGCAGTGCTAGAGATTTCCGGGCTGCTAGCACAGATACGCAGTATTTT.

The chain is built from TRBV10-1 and TRBJ2-2; D remains ambiguous. Per the germline V gene, CDR1 is WNHNN and CDR2 is SYGVQD (reference sequence). CDR3 size: 14 residues. V was clipped by 3 bases and J by 4 bases, with 9 bases between them. The CDR3 loop reads CASSEDRSTGELFF. CDR3 nucleotide sequence: TGCGCCAGCAGTGAAGACCGTTCCACCGGGGAGCTGTTTTTT.